Described below is a single T cell receptor beta chain sequence and its context. This CDR3 region has 18 residues. Germline V gene lookup returns CDR1 SGDLS and CDR2 YYNGEE. J was trimmed by 2 bases and V by 0 bases; bases with no gene match: 10. This specimen belongs to a study of blood T cell repertoires in COVID-19. The study assigned cohorts using participant-reported clinical history. Profiling relied on immunoSEQ multiplex PCR, and the TCRdb table lists in-frame clones only, not all of them. The data contain a few hundred thousand clones, around nine tenths of them singletons. Sequencing was carried out using PBMCs or T cells enriched from blood (not recorded which). This receptor was identified in a woman aged 18-29 years who had recovered from COVID-19. The V and J genes are TRBV9 and TRBJ1-3; TRBD1 matches at 8 bases. CDR3 amino acids: CASSVEPGGLIAGNTIYF. The CDR3 bases are TGTGCCAGCAGCGTAGAGCCAGGGGGCTTAATAGCTGGAAACACCATATATTTT.